This TCR beta chain was recorded in a study of CD8 T cells in Susac syndrome. It was with random hexamers that roughly 0.5 to 1 ug RNA was reverse transcribed. Amplification of TCR beta CDR3 across 54 Vbeta and 13 Jbeta was performed with immunoSEQ multiplex PCR. TCRdb re-analysed the immunoSEQ multiplex PCR reads in MiXCR, keeping a single row per CDR3 protein. The data contain roughly 200,000 distinct CDR3 sequences, 95% of them singletons. V shed 0 bases and J shed 0 bases, with 13 bases lying between them. The V gene's germline CDR1 is SQVTM and CDR2 ANQGSEA. CDR3 length: 16 residues. This TCR came from a human donor with multiple sclerosis. This sequence joins TRBV29-1 and TRBJ2-3; unclear D gene. Sequenced sample: CD4+ T cells from PBMCs. CDR3 sequence: CSVEDRLHTSTDTQYF. CDR3 sequence (DNA): TGCAGCGTTGAAGACCGACTCCATACCAGCACAGATACGCAGTATTTT.